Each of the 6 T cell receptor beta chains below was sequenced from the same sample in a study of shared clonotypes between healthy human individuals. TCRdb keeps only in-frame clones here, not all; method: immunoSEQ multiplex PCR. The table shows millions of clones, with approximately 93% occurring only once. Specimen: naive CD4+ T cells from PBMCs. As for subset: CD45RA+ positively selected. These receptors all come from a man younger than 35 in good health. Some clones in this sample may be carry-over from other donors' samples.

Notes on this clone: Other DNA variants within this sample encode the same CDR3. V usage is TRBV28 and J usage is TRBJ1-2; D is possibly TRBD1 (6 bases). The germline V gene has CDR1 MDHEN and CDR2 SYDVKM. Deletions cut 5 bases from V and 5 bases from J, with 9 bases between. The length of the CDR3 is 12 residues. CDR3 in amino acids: CASSNRDYGYTF. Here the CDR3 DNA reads TGTGCCAGCAGTAACAGGGATTATGGCTACACCTTC.

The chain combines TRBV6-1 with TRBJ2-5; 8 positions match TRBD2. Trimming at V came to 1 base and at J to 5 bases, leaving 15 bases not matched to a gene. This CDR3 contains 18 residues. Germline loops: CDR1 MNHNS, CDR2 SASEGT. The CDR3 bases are TGTGCCAGCAGTGAAGTGGCATCCGGGAGGGCCGTTTTGGAGACCCAGTACTTC. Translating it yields CASSEVASGRAVLETQYF.

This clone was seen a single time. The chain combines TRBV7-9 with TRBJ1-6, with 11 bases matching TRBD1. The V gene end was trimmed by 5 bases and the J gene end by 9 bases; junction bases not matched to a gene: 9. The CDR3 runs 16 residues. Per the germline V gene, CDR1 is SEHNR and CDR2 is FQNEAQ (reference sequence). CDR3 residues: CASSTVFGTGGSPLHF. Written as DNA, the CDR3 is TGTGCCAGCAGCACTGTGTTTGGGACAGGGGGTTCACCCCTCCACTTT.

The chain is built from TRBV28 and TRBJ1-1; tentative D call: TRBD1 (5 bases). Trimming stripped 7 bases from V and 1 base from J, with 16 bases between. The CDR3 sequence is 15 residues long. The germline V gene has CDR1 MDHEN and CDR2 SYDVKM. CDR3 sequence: CASKSLGTGNTEAFF. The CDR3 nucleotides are TGTGCCAGCAAGTCCCTCGGGACGGGGAACACTGAAGCTTTCTTT.

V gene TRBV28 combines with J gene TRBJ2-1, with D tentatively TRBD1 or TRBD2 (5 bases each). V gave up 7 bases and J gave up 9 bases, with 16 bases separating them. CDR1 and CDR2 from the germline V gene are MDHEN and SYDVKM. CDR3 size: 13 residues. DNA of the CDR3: TGTGCCAGCAATTACGAGGGGCTTCCTGAGCAGTTCTTC. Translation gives CASNYEGLPEQFF.

CDR3 DNA sequence: TGTGCCAGCAGTACAAACAGGGGTACGAGCTACGAGCAGTACTTC. Translated: CASSTNRGTSYEQYF. V usage is TRBV28 and J usage is TRBJ2-7; 7 nucleotides match TRBD1. With V trimmed by 5 bases and J by 3 bases, 10 bases remained unmatched. This CDR3 comprises 15 residues. Germline assignment: CDR1 MDHEN and CDR2 SYDVKM.